A selection of T cell receptor beta chains follows, all from one sample in a study of shared T cell receptors in the human thymus. Measured with immunoSEQ multiplex PCR; TCRdb has only the in-frame clones, and not every one. The table includes 600,000 or so clones, more than 75% detected once. The same sample was also used in a study of human thymus T cells.

The sample was thymocytes. These receptors were collected from a boy in the first two years of life with a congenital heart defect. The CDR3 runs from the conserved cysteine through the conserved F or W. D genes are given only for firm matches. Expanded clones are given a class, and other clones once, few, many or no size at all.

CDR3,DNA,length,D,size,J,V
CASTPTGWTDTQYF,TGCGCCAGCACCCCGACAGGGTGGACAGATACGCAGTATTTT,14,TRBD1,.,TRBJ2-3,TRBV5-1
CASSLRTDHTSYEQYF,TGTGCCAGCAGTCTAAGGACAGACCATACCTCCTACGAGCAGTACTTC,16,.,.,TRBJ2-7,TRBV28
CSARLAGARHEQFF,TGCAGCGCTAGACTAGCGGGCGCCAGGCATGAGCAGTTCTTC,14,TRBD2,.,TRBJ2-1,TRBV29-1
CASSQDPDRGPGHNQPQHF,TGCGCCAGCAGCCAAGACCCGGACAGGGGCCCCGGACATAATCAGCCCCAGCATTTT,19,TRBD1,once,TRBJ1-5,TRBV4-3
CASSLVSAEEKLFF,TGTGCCAGCAGCTTAGTGTCCGCGGAGGAAAAACTGTTTTTT,14,.,.,TRBJ1-4,TRBV7-9
CASSGAGGYGYTF,TGTGCCAGCAGTGGGGCAGGGGGCTATGGCTACACCTTC,13,TRBD1,.,TRBJ1-2,TRBV6-1
CASIATGGLGYTF,TGTGCCAGCATCGCCACAGGGGGGCTGGGCTACACCTTC,13,TRBD1,.,TRBJ1-2,TRBV5-6
CASSLPGLAGGGTGELFF,TGTGCCAGCAGCCTACCCGGGCTAGCGGGAGGGGGCACCGGGGAGCTGTTTTTT,18,TRBD2,.,TRBJ2-2,TRBV7-8
CASSLVECTEAFF,TGTGCCAGCAGCTTGGTTGAGTGCACTGAAGCTTTCTTT,13,.,.,TRBJ1-1,TRBV5-6
CASSANPGHRNTEAFF,TGTGCCAGCAGCGCCAACCCGGGACATCGGAACACTGAAGCTTTCTTT,16,.,.,TRBJ1-1,TRBV13
CASSQVATGGHEQYF,TGTGCCAGCAGCCAAGTGGCGACAGGGGGCCACGAGCAGTACTTC,15,TRBD1,.,TRBJ2-7,TRBV14
CASSLGQGTEAFF,TGTGCCAGCAGCTTAGGCCAGGGGACTGAAGCTTTCTTT,13,.,.,TRBJ1-1,TRBV7-2
CASSIEREPLNEQFF,TGTGCCAGTAGTATAGAACGGGAGCCCCTCAATGAGCAGTTCTTC,15,.,once,TRBJ2-1,TRBV19
CASSPNLTGEVCDYGYTF,TGCGCCAGCAGCCCTAACTTAACAGGGGAGGTTTGCGACTATGGCTACACCTTC,18,TRBD1,.,TRBJ1-2,TRBV5-1
CASSIGQGNEQYF,TGTGCCAGTAGTATAGGCCAGGGTAACGAGCAGTACTTC,13,.,once,TRBJ2-7,TRBV19
CAIKMGQGVYEQYF,TGTGCCATCAAGATGGGACAGGGTGTGTACGAGCAGTACTTC,14,TRBD1,.,TRBJ2-7,TRBV10-3
CASSPRPGFYGYTF,TGCGCCAGCAGCCCCCGTCCGGGGTTCTATGGCTACACCTTC,14,.,.,TRBJ1-2,TRBV4-3
CASSYRGRYTGELFF,TGTGCCAGCAGTTACAGGGGGCGTTACACCGGGGAGCTGTTTTTT,15,TRBD1,.,TRBJ2-2,TRBV28
CASSVGGESGNTIYF,TGTGCCAGCAGCGTAGGCGGTGAGTCTGGAAACACCATATATTTT,15,.,.,TRBJ1-3,TRBV9
CASSPEDRNEKLFF,TGCGCCAGCAGCCCCGAGGATAGGAATGAAAAACTGTTTTTT,14,.,few,TRBJ1-4,TRBV4-3
CASSLSRLAGDTGELFF,TGTGCCAGCAGTTTGTCGAGACTAGCGGGAGATACCGGGGAGCTGTTTTTT,17,TRBD2,.,TRBJ2-2,TRBV27
CASIGQGGEETQYF,TGTGCCAGTATTGGCCAGGGAGGGGAGGAGACCCAGTACTTC,14,TRBD2,.,TRBJ2-5,TRBV19
CASSPQGDREGNQPQHF,TGTGCCAGCTCACCCCAAGGGGACAGGGAAGGCAATCAGCCCCAGCATTTT,17,TRBD1,.,TRBJ1-5,TRBV18
CASRPYKGQGTGSYEQYF,TGTGCCAGCAGACCATATAAAGGACAGGGGACGGGCTCCTACGAGCAGTACTTC,18,TRBD1,.,TRBJ2-7,TRBV11-2
CASSLDPDQETQYF,TGTGCCAGCAGCTTGGATCCAGACCAAGAGACCCAGTACTTC,14,.,once,TRBJ2-5,TRBV5-6
CAIRAQGAYEQYF,TGTGCCATCAGGGCACAGGGAGCCTACGAGCAGTACTTC,13,.,.,TRBJ2-7,TRBV10-3
CASRGPLTGDSGNTIYF,TGCGCCAGCCGTGGGCCCTTGACAGGAGACTCTGGAAACACCATATATTTT,17,.,.,TRBJ1-3,TRBV5-1
CASSEGDGTGGGYEQYF,TGTGCCAGCAGTGAAGGTGATGGGACAGGAGGGGGCTACGAGCAGTACTTC,17,TRBD1,.,TRBJ2-7,TRBV2
CASSWSRDQPQHF,TGTGCCAGCAGTTGGTCGAGGGATCAGCCCCAGCATTTT,13,.,.,TRBJ1-5,TRBV28
CASSFASGCTYEQYF,TGTGCCAGCAGTTTCGCTAGCGGGTGTACCTACGAGCAGTACTTC,15,TRBD2,.,TRBJ2-7,TRBV28
CASRGTGKNEKLLF,TGTGCCAGCAGGGGGACAGGGAAAAATGAAAAACTGCTTTTT,14,TRBD1,.,TRBJ1-4,TRBV6-5
CASTKGRENTGELFF,TGTGCCAGCACCAAAGGGAGGGAGAACACCGGGGAGCTGTTTTTT,15,TRBD2,.,TRBJ2-2,TRBV7-6
CASSLGPRGETQYF,TGTGCCAGCAGCTTAGGACCACGAGGGGAGACCCAGTACTTC,14,.,.,TRBJ2-5,TRBV5-5
CASSGQGRTEAFF,TGTGCCAGCAGTGGACAGGGAAGAACTGAAGCTTTCTTT,13,TRBD1,.,TRBJ1-1,TRBV2
CASRDLTGVEQFF,TGTGCCAGCAGAGACCTCACAGGGGTTGAGCAGTTCTTC,13,TRBD1,.,TRBJ2-1,TRBV28
CASSSGTSVRDEQFF,TGTGCCAGCAGTTCCGGGACTAGCGTTAGGGATGAGCAGTTCTTC,15,TRBD2,once,TRBJ2-1,TRBV6-5
CASSLGQPALGYTF,TGCGCCAGCAGCTTGGGACAGCCGGCCCTCGGCTACACCTTC,14,.,.,TRBJ1-2,TRBV5-1
CASSQDKGRGAEAFF,TGCGCCAGCAGCCAAGATAAGGGGCGCGGCGCTGAAGCTTTCTTT,15,.,.,TRBJ1-1,TRBV4-3
CASSHGQGSHGYTF,TGTGCCAGCAGCCATGGACAGGGGTCTCATGGCTACACCTTC,14,TRBD1,.,TRBJ1-2,TRBV7-9
CASSQERGVSTDTQYF,TGTGCCAGCAGCCAAGAGCGGGGGGTTAGCACAGATACGCAGTATTTT,16,TRBD2,.,TRBJ2-3,TRBV4-2
CASTGGRGANTEAFF,TGTGCCAGCACGGGAGGCAGGGGAGCGAACACTGAAGCTTTCTTT,15,.,.,TRBJ1-1,TRBV27
CASSSSRGGETQYF,TGTGCCAGCAGCTCCTCCCGGGGAGGAGAGACCCAGTACTTC,14,.,.,TRBJ2-5,TRBV6-6
CASSSPGTSGGRGEQFF,TGTGCCAGCAGCTCCCCCGGGACTAGCGGGGGGCGGGGTGAGCAGTTCTTC,17,TRBD2,.,TRBJ2-1,TRBV7-2
CASSTDRYNQPQHF,TGTGCCAGCAGTACCGACAGGTACAATCAGCCCCAGCATTTT,14,.,.,TRBJ1-5,TRBV27
CTSSQGTQNAQETQYF,TGCACCAGCAGCCAAGGGACTCAGAATGCGCAAGAGACCCAGTACTTC,16,.,once,TRBJ2-5,TRBV1
CASSSQTGQGPCFYEQYF,TGTGCCAGCAGCTCCCAAACCGGACAGGGCCCCTGCTTCTACGAGCAGTACTTC,18,TRBD1,.,TRBJ2-7,TRBV7-3
CASLRRPPAPDRAWNQPQHF,TGTGCCAGCCTTAGAAGACCACCTGCCCCCGACAGGGCTTGGAATCAGCCCCAGCATTTT,20,TRBD1,.,TRBJ1-5,TRBV2
CSVEDRPGTNHKNEQFF,TGCAGCGTTGAAGATCGCCCCGGGACTAATCATAAGAATGAGCAGTTCTTC,17,TRBD2,.,TRBJ2-1,TRBV29-1
CASSLLSGGRVSDTQYF,TGCGCCAGCAGCTTGCTGTCAGGCGGGAGGGTGTCAGATACGCAGTATTTT,17,TRBD2,.,TRBJ2-3,TRBV5-1
CASSQTLQGRGNSPLHF,TGTGCCAGCAGCCAGACGTTACAGGGCCGGGGTAATTCACCCCTCCACTTT,17,.,.,TRBJ1-6,TRBV4-2
CASTLAGGRGEQFF,TGTGCCAGTACCTTGGCGGGGGGCCGGGGTGAGCAGTTCTTC,14,TRBD2,once,TRBJ2-1,TRBV19
CASSQDKISGGTPNEQFF,TGTGCCAGCAGCCAAGATAAGATTAGCGGGGGGACGCCAAATGAGCAGTTCTTC,18,TRBD2,.,TRBJ2-1,TRBV4-2
CASSDRRGLGEKLFF,TGTGCCAGCAGCGATCGCAGGGGGCTCGGGGAAAAACTGTTTTTT,15,TRBD1,.,TRBJ1-4,TRBV7-8
CASSLLSDQREREQYF,TGTGCCAGCAGCTTGTTATCGGACCAAAGGGAGCGGGAGCAGTACTTC,16,.,.,TRBJ2-7,TRBV5-5
CASSDPQGDRTPNTEAFF,TGCGCCAGCAGCGACCCCCAGGGGGACCGCACTCCGAACACTGAAGCTTTCTTT,18,TRBD1,.,TRBJ1-1,TRBV4-1
CASSLGCQGGYEQYF,TGTGCCAGCAGCTTGGGATGTCAGGGTGGCTACGAGCAGTACTTC,15,.,.,TRBJ2-7,TRBV5-8
CASSCGTGGFEKLFF,TGTGCCAGCAGCTGTGGGACAGGGGGATTCGAAAAACTGTTTTTT,15,TRBD1,.,TRBJ1-4,TRBV7-9
CASSIAKQGAIDTNEKLFF,TGTGCCAGTAGTATCGCCAAACAGGGGGCTATTGATACTAATGAAAAACTGTTTTTT,19,TRBD1,.,TRBJ1-4,TRBV19
CASAARGVKNIQYF,TGTGCCAGCGCTGCCCGGGGTGTCAAAAACATTCAGTACTTC,14,.,once,TRBJ2-4,TRBV7-8